This TCR beta chain was sequenced in a study of cytomegalovirus exposure and HLA in healthy donors. On the study more broadly: A previous analysis identified approximately 110 million unique TCR beta sequences derived from around 200 million T cells.

Points on this clone: As yet, its antigen is unknown.

General observations from the study: A list of approximately 160 TCR beta chains associated with cytomegalovirus was given.

CDR1 is MNHNY, CDR2 SVGAGI, per germline (reference sequence). Trimming cost V 7 bases and J 8 bases; bases outside gene matches: 8. This CDR3 has 13 residues. The study ran its PCR with 60 Vbeta and 13 Jbeta primers. Clones were sequenced by immunoSEQ multiplex PCR, and TCRdb holds only the in-frame ones, with some missing. The repertoire includes about 130,000 clones, 75% to 85% of them detected once, and 5% to 7% sits in the top ten. The sample consisted of PBMCs. The TCR sequence derives from a woman between 40 and 50 years old in good health and CMV-seropositive. The chain employs TRBV6-6 and TRBJ2-1; TRBD2 agrees at 7 bases. The CDR3 sequence: CASIRTSRDEQFF. The CDR3 region has the DNA TGTGCCAGCATTAGGACTAGTCGGGATGAGCAGTTCTTC.